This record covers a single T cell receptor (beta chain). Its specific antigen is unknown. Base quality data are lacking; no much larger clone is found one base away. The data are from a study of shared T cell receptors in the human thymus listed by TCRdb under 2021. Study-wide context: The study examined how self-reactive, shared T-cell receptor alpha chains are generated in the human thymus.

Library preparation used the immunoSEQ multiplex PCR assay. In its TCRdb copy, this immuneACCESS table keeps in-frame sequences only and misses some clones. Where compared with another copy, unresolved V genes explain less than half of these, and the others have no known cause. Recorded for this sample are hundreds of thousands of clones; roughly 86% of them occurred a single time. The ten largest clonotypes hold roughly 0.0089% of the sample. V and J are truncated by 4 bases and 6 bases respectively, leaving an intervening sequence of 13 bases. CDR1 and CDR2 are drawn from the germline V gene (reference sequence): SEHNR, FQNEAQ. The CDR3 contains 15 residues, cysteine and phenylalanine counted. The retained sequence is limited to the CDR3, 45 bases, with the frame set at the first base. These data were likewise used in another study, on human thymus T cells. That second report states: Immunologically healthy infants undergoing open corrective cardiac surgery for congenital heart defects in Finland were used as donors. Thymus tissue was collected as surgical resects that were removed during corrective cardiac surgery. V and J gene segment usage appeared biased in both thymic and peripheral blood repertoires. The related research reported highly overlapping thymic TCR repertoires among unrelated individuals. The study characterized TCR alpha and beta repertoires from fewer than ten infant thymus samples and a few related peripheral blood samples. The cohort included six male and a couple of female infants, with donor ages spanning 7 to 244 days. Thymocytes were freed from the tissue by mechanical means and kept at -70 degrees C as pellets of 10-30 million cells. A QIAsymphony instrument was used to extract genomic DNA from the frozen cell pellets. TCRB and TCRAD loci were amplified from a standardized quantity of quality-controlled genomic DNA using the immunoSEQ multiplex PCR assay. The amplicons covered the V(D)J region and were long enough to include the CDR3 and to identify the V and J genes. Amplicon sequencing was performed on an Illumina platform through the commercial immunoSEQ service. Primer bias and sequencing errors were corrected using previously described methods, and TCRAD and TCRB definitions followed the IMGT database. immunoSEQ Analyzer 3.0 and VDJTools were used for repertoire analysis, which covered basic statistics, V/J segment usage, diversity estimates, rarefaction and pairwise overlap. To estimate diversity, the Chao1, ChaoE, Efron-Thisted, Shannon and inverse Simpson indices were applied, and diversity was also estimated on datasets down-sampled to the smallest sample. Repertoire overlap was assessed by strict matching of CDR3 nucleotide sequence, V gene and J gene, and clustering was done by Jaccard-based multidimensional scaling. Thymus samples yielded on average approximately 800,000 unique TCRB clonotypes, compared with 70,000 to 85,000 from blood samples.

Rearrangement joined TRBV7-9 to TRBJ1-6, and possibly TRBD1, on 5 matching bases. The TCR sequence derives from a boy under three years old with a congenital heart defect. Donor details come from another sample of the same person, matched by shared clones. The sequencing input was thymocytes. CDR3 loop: CASSSRQRTNSPLHF. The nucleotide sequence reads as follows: TGTGCCAGCAGCTCCAGACAGAGAACTAATTCACCCCTCCACTTT.